The 5 T cell receptor beta chains below all came from one sample that was sequenced in a study of cytomegalovirus exposure and HLA in healthy donors. A multiplex PCR was run with 60 Vbeta primers and 13 Jbeta primers. Produced via immunoSEQ multiplex PCR; TCRdb's table is partial and in-frame only. The sample contains about 120,000 clones, approximately 83% of which appear only once. Material for sequencing was PBMCs. These receptors were obtained from a woman aged 40 to 49 in good health and CMV-seropositive.

This rearrangement joins TRBV6-5 to TRBJ2-7; TRBD2 matches at 14 bases. This CDR3 spans 15 amino acids. Germline V lookup: CDR1 MNHEY, CDR2 SVGAGI. The V gene end was trimmed by 6 bases and the J gene end by 4 bases; junction bases not matched to a gene: 5. The CDR3 is CASSHGTSGSYEQYF. The DNA of the CDR3 is TGTGCCAGCAGCCACGGGACTAGCGGGAGTTACGAGCAGTACTTC.

This clone appeared a single time. This chain uses TRBV7-2 with TRBJ1-1; the match to TRBD1 covers 7 bases. This CDR3 is built from 15 residues. Losses at the gene ends were 4 bases for V and 0 bases for J; bases not matched to a gene: 5. The germline CDR1 and CDR2 sequences are SGHTA and FQGNSA. DNA for the CDR3: TGTGCCAGCAGCTATTACAGGGGCTTGAACACTGAAGCTTTCTTT. It specifies CASSYYRGLNTEAFF.

The chain recombines TRBV6-5 with TRBJ2-2; D gene uncertain. The germline V gene has CDR1 MNHEY and CDR2 SVGAGI. Trimming pared 0 bases from V and 1 base from J, leaving 9 bases between. The CDR3 loop spans 16 amino acids. The CDR3 region has the DNA TGTGCCAGCAGTTACTCAGCGTGGCAGAACACCGGGGAGCTGTTTTTT. Protein: CASSYSAWQNTGELFF.

This rearrangement joins TRBV7-2 to TRBJ2-1; a weak D match, TRBD1 (5 bases). This CDR3 is 16 amino acids long. The V and J ends lost 2 bases and 8 bases respectively, with 19 bases between them. Germline V lookup: CDR1 SGHTA, CDR2 FQGNSA. The CDR3 is CASSLFGADASDEQFF. DNA for the CDR3: TGTGCCAGCAGCTTATTTGGGGCCGATGCTTCGGATGAGCAGTTCTTC. The entire variable domain, with the rest obtained from reference TRBV7-2 and TRBJ2-1, is as follows: GAGVSQSPSNKVTEKGKDVELRCDPISGHTALYWYRQSLGQGLEFLIYFQGNSAPDKSGLPSDRFSAERTGGSVSTLTIQRTQQEDSAVYLCASSLFGADASDEQFFGPGTRLTVL.

This chain's CDR3 is CAWSGTGIPFSYEQYF. The CDR3 DNA reads as TGTGCCTGGTCCGGGACAGGGATCCCCTTCTCCTACGAGCAGTACTTC. This chain links TRBV30 with TRBJ2-7; 9 bases match TRBD1. CDR3 size: 16 residues. Germline CDR1 and CDR2: GTSNPN and SVGIG (reference sequence). V shed 5 bases, J shed 0 bases, and the junction held 11 bases outside the gene matches. The full variable domain, in which reference TRBV30 and TRBJ2-7 provide the parts outside the CDR3, is SQTIHQWPATLVQPVGSPLSLECTVEGTSNPNLYWYRQAAGRGLQLLFYSVGIGQISSEVPQNLSASRPQDRQFILSSKKLLLSDSGFYLCAWSGTGIPFSYEQYFGPGTRLTVT.